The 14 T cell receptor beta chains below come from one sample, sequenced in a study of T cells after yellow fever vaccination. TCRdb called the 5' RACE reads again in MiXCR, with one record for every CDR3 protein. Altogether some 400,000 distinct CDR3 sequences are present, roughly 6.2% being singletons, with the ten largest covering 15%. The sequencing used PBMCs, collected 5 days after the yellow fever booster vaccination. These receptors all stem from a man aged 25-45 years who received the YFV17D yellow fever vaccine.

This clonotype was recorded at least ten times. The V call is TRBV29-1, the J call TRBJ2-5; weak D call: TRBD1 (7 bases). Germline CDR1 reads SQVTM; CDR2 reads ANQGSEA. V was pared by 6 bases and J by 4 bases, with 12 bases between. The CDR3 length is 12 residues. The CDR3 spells CSVDQGGETQYF. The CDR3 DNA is TGCAGCGTGGACCAGGGGGGAGAGACCCAGTACTTC.

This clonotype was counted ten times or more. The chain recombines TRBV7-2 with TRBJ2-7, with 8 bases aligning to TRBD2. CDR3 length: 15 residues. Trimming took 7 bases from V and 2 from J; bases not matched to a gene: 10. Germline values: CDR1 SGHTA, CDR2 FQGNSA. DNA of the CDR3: TGTGCCAGCACTCTCCGGGGGGGCCCGGCCTACGAGCAGTACTTC. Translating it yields CASTLRGGPAYEQYF.

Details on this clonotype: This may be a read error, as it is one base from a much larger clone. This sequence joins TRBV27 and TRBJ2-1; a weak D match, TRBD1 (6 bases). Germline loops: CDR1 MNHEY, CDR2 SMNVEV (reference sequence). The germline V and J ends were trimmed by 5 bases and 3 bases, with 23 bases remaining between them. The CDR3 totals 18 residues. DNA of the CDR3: TGTGCCAGCAGTACCAGACAGGTCTTCGGGCGAGTCTACAATGAGCAGTTCTTC. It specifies CASSTRQVFGRVYNEQFF.

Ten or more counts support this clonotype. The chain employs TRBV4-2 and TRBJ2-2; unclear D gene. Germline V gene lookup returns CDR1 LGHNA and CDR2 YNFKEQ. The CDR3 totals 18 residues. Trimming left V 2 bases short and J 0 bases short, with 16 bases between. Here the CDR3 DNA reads TGTGCCAGCAGCCAACGTTGGGGTGACCCTGCGAACACCGGGGAGCTGTTTTTT. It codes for CASSQRWGDPANTGELFF.

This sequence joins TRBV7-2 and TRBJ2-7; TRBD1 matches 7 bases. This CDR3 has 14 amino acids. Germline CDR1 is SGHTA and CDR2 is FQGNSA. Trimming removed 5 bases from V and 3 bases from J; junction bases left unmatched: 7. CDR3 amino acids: CASSRDSYFYEQYF. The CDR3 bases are TGTGCCAGCAGCCGGGACAGTTACTTCTACGAGCAGTACTTC.

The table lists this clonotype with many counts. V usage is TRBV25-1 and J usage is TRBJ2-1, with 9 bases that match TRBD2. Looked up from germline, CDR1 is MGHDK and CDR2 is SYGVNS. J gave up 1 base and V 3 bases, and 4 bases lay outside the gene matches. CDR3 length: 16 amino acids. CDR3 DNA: TGTGCCAGCAGTGATTGGAGCGGGAGGTCCTACAATGAGCAGTTCTTC. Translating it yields CASSDWSGRSYNEQFF.

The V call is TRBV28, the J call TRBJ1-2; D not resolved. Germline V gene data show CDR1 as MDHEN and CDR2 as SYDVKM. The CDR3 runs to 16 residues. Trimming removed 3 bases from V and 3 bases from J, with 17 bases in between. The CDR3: CASSLATLDGDYGYTF. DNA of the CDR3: TGTGCCAGCAGTTTGGCAACTCTCGACGGGGACTATGGCTACACCTTC.

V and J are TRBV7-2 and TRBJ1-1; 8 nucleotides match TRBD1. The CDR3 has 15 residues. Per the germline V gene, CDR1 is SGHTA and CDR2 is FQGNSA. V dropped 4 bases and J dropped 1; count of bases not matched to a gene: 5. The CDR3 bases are TGTGCCAGCAGCTCCGGGACAGGAAGGAACACTGAAGCTTTCTTT. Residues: CASSSGTGRNTEAFF.

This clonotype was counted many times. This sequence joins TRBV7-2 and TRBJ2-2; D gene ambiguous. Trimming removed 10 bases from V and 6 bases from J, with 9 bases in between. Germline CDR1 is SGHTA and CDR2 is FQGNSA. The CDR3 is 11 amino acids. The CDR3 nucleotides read TGTGCCACCGGCTTCGCCGGGGAGCTGTTTTTT. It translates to CATGFAGELFF.

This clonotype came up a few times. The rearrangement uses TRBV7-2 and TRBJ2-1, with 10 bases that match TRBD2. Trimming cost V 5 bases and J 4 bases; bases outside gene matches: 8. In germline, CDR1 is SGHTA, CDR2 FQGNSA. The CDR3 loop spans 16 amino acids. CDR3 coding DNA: TGTGCCAGCAGCCAGGTAGGAGCGGGAGGGTACAATGAGCAGTTCTTC. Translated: CASSQVGAGGYNEQFF.

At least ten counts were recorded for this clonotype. The CDR3 DNA follows: TGTGCCAGCAGTTTAGGGGGACTTAGCAATCAGCCCCAGCATTTT. Its protein is CASSLGGLSNQPQHF. The chain employs TRBV12-3 or TRBV12-4 and TRBJ1-5, with D possibly TRBD1 on 5 matching bases. The ends were cut back, 1 base at V and 0 bases at J, with 7 bases in the middle. This CDR3 has 15 amino acids.

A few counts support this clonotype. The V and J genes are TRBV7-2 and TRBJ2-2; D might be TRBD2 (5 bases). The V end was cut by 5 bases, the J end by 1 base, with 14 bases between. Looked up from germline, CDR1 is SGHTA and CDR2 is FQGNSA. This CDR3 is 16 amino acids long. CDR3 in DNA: TGTGCCAGCAGCCCCAGAGGGATGGAGAACACCGGGGAGCTGTTTTTT. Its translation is CASSPRGMENTGELFF.

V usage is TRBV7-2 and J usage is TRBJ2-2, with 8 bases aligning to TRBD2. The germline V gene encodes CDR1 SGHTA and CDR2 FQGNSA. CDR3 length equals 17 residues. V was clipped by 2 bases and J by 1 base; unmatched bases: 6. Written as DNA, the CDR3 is TGTGCCAGCAGCTTACAAGCGGGAGCCCAGAACACCGGGGAGCTGTTTTTT. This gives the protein CASSLQAGAQNTGELFF.

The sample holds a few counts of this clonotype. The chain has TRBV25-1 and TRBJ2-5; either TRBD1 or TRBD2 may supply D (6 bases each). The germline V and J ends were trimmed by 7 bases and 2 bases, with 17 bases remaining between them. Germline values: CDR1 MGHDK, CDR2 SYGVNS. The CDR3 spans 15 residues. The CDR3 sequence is CASTGVGGIQETQYF. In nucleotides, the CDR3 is TGTGCCAGCACAGGGGTAGGGGGGATACAAGAGACCCAGTACTTC.